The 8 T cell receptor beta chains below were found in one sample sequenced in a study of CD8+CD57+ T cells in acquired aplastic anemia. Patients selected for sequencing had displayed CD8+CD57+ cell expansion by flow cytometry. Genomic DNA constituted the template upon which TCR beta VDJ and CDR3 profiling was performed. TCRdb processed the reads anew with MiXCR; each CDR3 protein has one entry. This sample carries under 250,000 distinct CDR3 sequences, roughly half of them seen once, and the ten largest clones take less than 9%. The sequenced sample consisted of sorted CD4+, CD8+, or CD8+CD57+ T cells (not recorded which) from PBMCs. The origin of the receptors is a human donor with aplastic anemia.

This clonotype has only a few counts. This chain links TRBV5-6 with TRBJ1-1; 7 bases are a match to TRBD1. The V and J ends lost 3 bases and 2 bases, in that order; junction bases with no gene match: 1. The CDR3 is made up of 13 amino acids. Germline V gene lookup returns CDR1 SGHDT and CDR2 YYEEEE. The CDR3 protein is CASSWDSNTEAFF. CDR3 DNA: TGTGCCAGCAGCTGGGACAGTAACACTGAAGCTTTCTTT.

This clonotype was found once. CDR3 DNA sequence: TGTGCCAGTAAAGGAGGTGCAGGCAGTCACTCTGGAAACACCATATATTTT. Translated: CASKGGAGSHSGNTIYF. The chain is built from TRBV19 and TRBJ1-3; no clear D gene. The CDR3 has 17 residues. Trimming cost V 7 bases and J 0 bases, with 19 bases left between them. CDR1 and CDR2 from the germline V gene are LNHDA and SQIVND (reference sequence). Supplemented by reference TRBV19 and TRBJ1-3, the full variable domain reads DGGITQSPKYLFRKEGQNVTLSCEQNLNHDAMYWYRQDPGQGLRLIYYSQIVNDFQKGDIAEGYSVSREKKESFPLTVTSAQKNPTAFYLCASKGGAGSHSGNTIYFGEGSWLTVV.

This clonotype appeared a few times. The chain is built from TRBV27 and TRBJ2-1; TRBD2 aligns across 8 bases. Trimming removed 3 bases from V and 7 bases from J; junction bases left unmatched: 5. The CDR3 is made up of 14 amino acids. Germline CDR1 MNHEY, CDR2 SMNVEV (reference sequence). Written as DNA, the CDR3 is TGTGCCAGCAGTTTCGCCGGGAGGGCTAATGAGCAGTTCTTC. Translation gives CASSFAGRANEQFF.

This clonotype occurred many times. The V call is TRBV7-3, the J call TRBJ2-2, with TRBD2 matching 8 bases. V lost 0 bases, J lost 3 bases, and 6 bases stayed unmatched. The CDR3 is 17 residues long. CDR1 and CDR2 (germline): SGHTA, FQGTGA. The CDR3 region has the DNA TGTGCCAGCAGCTTAACGATTAGCGGGGTATACACCGGGGAGCTGTTTTTT. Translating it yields CASSLTISGVYTGELFF.

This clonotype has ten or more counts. The CDR3 reads CASSRWGGSTDTQYF. CDR3 sequence (DNA): TGTGCCAGCAGCCGCTGGGGGGGATCAACAGATACGCAGTATTTT. J is TRBJ2-3 and V is TRBV7-2; the match to TRBD2 covers 7 bases. The CDR3 consists of 15 residues. Germline V gene data show CDR1 as SGHTA and CDR2 as FQGNSA. J was trimmed by 3 bases and V by 5 bases; bases with no gene match: 8.

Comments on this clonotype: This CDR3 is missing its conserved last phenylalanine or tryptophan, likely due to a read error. The CDR3 here is CASSATRDSSYEQYS. As DNA, the CDR3 is TGTGCCAGCAGCGCAACCCGGGACAGCTCCTACGAGCAGTACTCC. The V and J genes are TRBV7-9 and TRBJ2-7; 7 bases align to TRBD1. Germline V CDR1 and CDR2: SEHNR, FQNEAQ (reference sequence). V shed 5 bases, J shed 0 bases, and the junction held 7 bases outside the gene matches. The CDR3 runs 15 residues.

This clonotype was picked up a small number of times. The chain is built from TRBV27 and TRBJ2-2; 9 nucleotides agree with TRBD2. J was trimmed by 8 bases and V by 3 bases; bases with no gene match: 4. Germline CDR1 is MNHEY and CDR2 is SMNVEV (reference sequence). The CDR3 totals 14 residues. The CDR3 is CASSFKAGGGELFF. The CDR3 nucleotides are TGTGCCAGCAGTTTTAAAGCGGGAGGTGGGGAGCTGTTTTTT.

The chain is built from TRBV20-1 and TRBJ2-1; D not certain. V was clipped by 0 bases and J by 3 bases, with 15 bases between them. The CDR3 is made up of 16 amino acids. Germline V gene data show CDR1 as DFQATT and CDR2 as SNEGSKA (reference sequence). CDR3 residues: CSARDRGQGRYNEQFF. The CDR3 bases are TGCAGTGCTAGAGATCGCGGTCAAGGGCGCTACAATGAGCAGTTCTTC.